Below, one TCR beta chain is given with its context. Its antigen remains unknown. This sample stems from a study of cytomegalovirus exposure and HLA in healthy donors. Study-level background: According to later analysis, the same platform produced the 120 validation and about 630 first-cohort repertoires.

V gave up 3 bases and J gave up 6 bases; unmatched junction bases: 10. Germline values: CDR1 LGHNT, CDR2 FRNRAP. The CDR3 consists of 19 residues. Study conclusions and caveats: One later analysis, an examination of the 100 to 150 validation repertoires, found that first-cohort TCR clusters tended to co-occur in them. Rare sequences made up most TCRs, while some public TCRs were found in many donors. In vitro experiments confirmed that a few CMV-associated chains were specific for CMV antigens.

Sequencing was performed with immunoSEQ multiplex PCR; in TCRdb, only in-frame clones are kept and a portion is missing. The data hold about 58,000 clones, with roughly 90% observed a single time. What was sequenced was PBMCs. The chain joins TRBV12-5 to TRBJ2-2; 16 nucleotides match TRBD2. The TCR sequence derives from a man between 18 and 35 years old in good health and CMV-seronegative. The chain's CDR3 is CASGFHAGTSGRAPGELFF. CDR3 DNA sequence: TGTGCTAGTGGTTTCCATGCCGGGACTAGCGGGAGGGCCCCCGGGGAGCTGTTTTTT. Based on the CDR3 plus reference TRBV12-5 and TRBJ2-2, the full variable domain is DARVTQTPRHKVTEMGQEVTMRCQPILGHNTVFWYRQTMMQGLELLAYFRNRAPLDDSGMPKDRFSAEMPDATLATLKIQPSEPRDSAVYFCASGFHAGTSGRAPGELFFGEGSRLTVL.